The source of this T cell receptor (beta chain) is a study of blood T cell repertoires in COVID-19. For the study at large: The cDNA or gDNA used as material had been derived from T cells, B-cell-depleted T cells, or PBMCs.

Trimming took 3 bases from V and 8 from J, leaving 11 bases between them. The CDR3 is 13 residues long. From germline, CDR1 is SGHNT and CDR2 YENEEA. Methods used by the authors: Estimation of nucleated cell counts was performed using reference gene primer amplification. The method was immunoSEQ multiplex PCR; TCRdb's version includes in-frame clones alone and lacks a portion of them. D and trimming come from the DNA, and the V and J calls and clone size come from that table. The data show under 250,000 clones, with 88% seen just once and about 1.3% held by the top ten. Sample: peripheral blood. The clonotype comes from a man aged 80 or over with acute or convalescent COVID-19. V gene TRBV11-3 combines with J gene TRBJ2-1; TRBD2 might be the D (6 bases). CDR3 in DNA: TGTGCCAGCAGCTTTGGGGACTTTGATGAGCAGTTCTTC. Translating it yields CASSFGDFDEQFF.